These 19 T cell receptor beta chains were sequenced from one sample in a study of blood T cell repertoires in COVID-19. Clones were read by immunoSEQ multiplex PCR, and TCRdb kept only the in-frame ones, dropping some. The data contain 350,000 to 400,000 clones, approximately 90% of them seen just once; the ten biggest clones take up just over 0.85%. Sequences were obtained from PBMCs or T cells enriched from blood (not recorded which). Receptor source: a woman aged 40-49 years who had been exposed to COVID-19.

The chain carries TRBV4-2 and TRBJ1-1, with D hard to call. V lost 1 base and J 1 base, leaving 7 bases between the germline ends. Germline V CDR1 and CDR2: LGHNA, YNFKEQ. The CDR3 runs 14 residues. The CDR3 region has the DNA TGTGCCAGCAGCCAAGTCAGAGGGAACACTGAAGCTTTCTTT. Its translation: CASSQVRGNTEAFF.

The chain joins TRBV12-5 to TRBJ2-4; TRBD2 matches 9 bases. CDR3 length: 15 residues. The germline V gene encodes CDR1 LGHNT and CDR2 FRNRAP. V was pared by 1 base and J by 8 bases, with 6 bases of the junction left unmatched. The CDR3 loop reads CASGLGAGGSDIQYF. CDR3 bases: TGTGCTAGTGGTTTGGGGGCGGGAGGGTCGGACATTCAGTACTTC.

V usage is TRBV7-2 and J usage is TRBJ1-3; 7 bases are a match to TRBD1. The CDR3 has 14 amino acids. V lost 6 bases and J lost 1; bases outside the gene matches: 3. Germline V gene sequence: CDR1 SGHTA, CDR2 FQGNSA. The CDR3 DNA reads TGTGCCAGCAGGCCAGGGGGATCTGGAAACACCATATATTTT. Protein: CASRPGGSGNTIYF.

The chain joins TRBV28 to TRBJ1-2; tentatively, D is TRBD1 (5 bases). V was shortened by 3 bases and J by 10 bases, with 21 bases between the two germline ends. The CDR3 length is 15 residues. The germline V gene encodes CDR1 MDHEN and CDR2 SYDVKM. CDR3: CASSLGGGGRWDYTF. CDR3 bases: TGTGCCAGCAGTTTGGGGGGGGGAGGCCGATGGGACTACACCTTC.

This sequence joins TRBV6-2 or TRBV6-3 and TRBJ1-5; 10 positions agree with TRBD1. Trimming took 0 bases from V and 4 from J; bases not matched to a gene: 9. Germline CDR1 and CDR2: MNHEY and SVGEGT. This CDR3 is 18 amino acids long. Written as DNA, the CDR3 is TGTGCCAGCAGTTACTCAGGGAAAAGGACAGGGGGTAATCAGCCCCAGCATTTT. This translates into CASSYSGKRTGGNQPQHF.

This chain joins TRBV5-4 and TRBJ1-5; D is uncertain. Per germline, CDR1 SGHNT and CDR2 YYREEE (reference sequence). The ends were cut back, 2 bases at V and 4 bases at J, with 10 bases in the middle. The length of the CDR3 is 14 residues. The CDR3, as DNA: TGTGCCAGCAGCTTAGGAGGGAGAAATCAGCCCCAGCATTTT. Protein product: CASSLGGRNQPQHF.

The chain couples TRBV19 to TRBJ2-5; 14 nucleotides agree with TRBD2. The germline V gene encodes CDR1 LNHDA and CDR2 SQIVND (reference sequence). V was pared by 5 bases and J by 4 bases, with 6 bases of the junction left unmatched. The CDR3 sequence is 16 residues long. CDR3 residues: CASSPRLAGGSETQYF. The DNA for the CDR3 is TGTGCCAGTAGTCCTCGACTAGCGGGAGGGTCAGAGACCCAGTACTTC.

The V gene is TRBV7-9, the J gene TRBJ1-2, with TRBD1 matching 8 bases. The CDR3 is 16 amino acids. In germline, CDR1 is SEHNR, CDR2 FQNEAQ (reference sequence). V trimming: 4 bases; J trimming: 3 bases; junction bases outside the gene matches: 10. CDR3 amino acids: CASSSTGGGPYYGYTF. In DNA, the CDR3 is TGTGCCAGCAGCTCAACAGGGGGAGGCCCGTACTATGGCTACACCTTC.

The chain employs TRBV29-1 and TRBJ1-2, with TRBD1 as a possible D gene (5 bases). Germline values: CDR1 SQVTM, CDR2 ANQGSEA. CDR3 size: 13 residues. V lost 3 bases and J lost 1, with 9 bases in between. CDR3: CSVDGGVNYGYTF. The CDR3 region has the DNA TGCAGCGTTGATGGGGGGGTTAACTATGGCTACACCTTC.

The chain couples TRBV25-1 to TRBJ1-2, with TRBD1 matching over 7 bases. In germline, CDR1 is MGHDK, CDR2 SYGVNS. There are 13 residues in the CDR3. Losses at the gene ends were 3 bases for V and 8 bases for J; bases not matched to a gene: 6. The CDR3 is CASSDRTGRGYTF. DNA of the CDR3: TGTGCCAGCAGTGACCGGACAGGACGGGGCTACACCTTC.

This clone was seen a few times. This chain uses TRBV2 with TRBJ2-1; TRBD2 matches 13 bases. The CDR3 has 19 amino acids. The V segment lost 5 bases and the J segment 0 bases; nucleotides outside the gene matches: 10. Germline V lookup: CDR1 SNHLY, CDR2 FYNNEI. The CDR3 loop reads CASSPRKGTSGVSYNEQFF. The CDR3 nucleotides are TGTGCCAGCAGTCCCCGAAAGGGGACTAGCGGGGTCTCCTACAATGAGCAGTTCTTC.

The chain employs TRBV6-2 or TRBV6-3 and TRBJ2-5; D is unresolved. From germline, CDR1 is MNHEY and CDR2 SVGEGT. Trimming cost V 5 bases and J 5 bases, with 18 bases left between them. The CDR3 has 15 residues. In DNA form, the CDR3 reads TGTGCCAGCAGTCCCACCCCTAGATTTAGGGAGACCCAGTACTTC. It codes for CASSPTPRFRETQYF.

This chain links TRBV10-1 with TRBJ2-7; 10 bases are shared with TRBD1. The V gene's germline CDR1 is WNHNN and CDR2 SYGVQD (reference sequence). The CDR3 spans 15 residues. Trimming cost V 5 bases and J 2 bases; bases outside gene matches: 6. CDR3 in DNA: TGCGCCAGCAGTTCTGGGGGACAGGGGCCCTACGAGCAGTACTTC. This translates into CASSSGGQGPYEQYF.

V is TRBV21-1 and J is TRBJ2-1; the table names TRBD2, a call not compared with the DNA. TRBV21-1 is a listed pseudogene. CDR3 length: 18 amino acids. The CDR3 sequence: CASSPLRTPPSSYNEQFF. Here the CDR3 DNA reads TGTGCCAGCAGCCCCTTAAGGACTCCTCCATCTTCCTACAATGAGCAGTTCTTC.

The V gene is TRBV4-1, the J gene TRBJ1-3, with TRBD1 identical over 11 bases. This CDR3 is built from 21 residues. Looked up from germline, CDR1 is MGHRA and CDR2 is YSYEKL. The V gene end was trimmed by 0 bases and the J gene end by 1 base; junction bases not matched to a gene: 14. CDR3 sequence reads: CASSQDGVGDRGNGSGNTIYF. In nucleotides, the CDR3 is TGCGCCAGCAGCCAAGATGGTGTCGGGGACAGGGGGAATGGGTCTGGAAACACCATATATTTT.

This sequence joins TRBV5-8 and TRBJ1-2; D gene ambiguous. The CDR3 has 16 residues. CDR1 and CDR2 from the germline V gene are SGHTS and YDEGEE. V was clipped by 5 bases and J by 4 bases, with 21 bases between them. The CDR3 DNA reads TGTGCCAGCAGTTCGTCTCGTGGGCAAACTGGCTATGGCTACACCTTC. This codes for CASSSSRGQTGYGYTF.

This clone was seen a handful of times. Germline is not matched at one junction end, which may reflect a read error. This sequence joins TRBV7-7 and TRBJ2-7; D perhaps matches TRBD1 (5 bases). Germline CDR1 reads SSHAT; CDR2 reads FNYEAQ (reference sequence). This CDR3 has 15 residues. The CDR3 region is CASSLDLGRVYEQYF. CDR3 bases: TGTGCTAGCAGCTTAGACCTTGGCAGGGTCTACGAGCAGTACTTC. The full variable domain, completed using reference TRBV7-7 and TRBJ2-7, is GAGVSQSPRYKVTKRGQDVTLRCDPISSHATLYWYQQALGQGPEFLTYFNYEAQPDKSGLPSDRFSAERPEGSISTLTIQRTEQRDSAMYRCASSLDLGRVYEQYFGPGTRLTVT.

The V call is TRBV2, the J call TRBJ2-1; 15 bases map to TRBD2. Germline CDR1 is SNHLY and CDR2 is FYNNEI. This CDR3 is built from 17 residues. V trimming: 4 bases; J trimming: 3 bases; junction bases outside the gene matches: 4. The CDR3 loop reads CASSGGTSGGRYNEQFF. CDR3 in DNA: TGTGCCAGCAGTGGCGGGACTAGCGGGGGGCGCTACAATGAGCAGTTCTTC. The whole variable domain, filled in from reference TRBV2 and TRBJ2-1, reads EPEVTQTPSHQVTQMGQEVILRCVPISNHLYFYWYRQILGQKVEFLVSFYNNEISEKSEIFDDQFSVERPDGSNFTLKIRSTKLEDSAMYFCASSGGTSGGRYNEQFFGPGTRLTVL.

The J gene is TRBJ2-3, the V gene TRBV2; a possible D gene is TRBD1 (6 bases). Germline lookup yields CDR1 SNHLY and CDR2 FYNNEI. V was trimmed by 0 bases and J by 4 bases, leaving 11 bases between them. This CDR3 has 15 amino acids. This chain's CDR3 is CASSEAQGFSDTQYF. The CDR3 bases are TGTGCCAGCAGTGAAGCCCAGGGGTTCTCAGATACGCAGTATTTT.